Presented here are 22 T cell receptor beta chains from one specimen sequenced in a study of molecular identifiers for immune sequencing clone quantification. TCRdb independently ran MiXCR on the PCR reads; one entry per CDR3 protein. The sample has 300,000 to 400,000 distinct CDR3 sequences; roughly a quarter are singletons. The sample taken for sequencing was naive CD8+ T cells from blood, with Jurkat cell RNA spiked in. Regarding subset: FACS-sorted CD8+CD4-CCR7+CD45RA+ naive T cells. The origin of the receptors is a human donor in good health. Some libraries in this study had Jurkat cell RNA spiked in.

Of note for this clonotype: With a much larger clone just one base away, this may be a read error. V is TRBV4-1 and J is TRBJ2-3; D ambiguous. The CDR3 covers 12 residues. Germline CDR1 and CDR2: MGHRA and YSYEKL. The CDR3 DNA sequence: TGCGACAGCAGCCAAGAGGCCAGGATGCAGTATTTT. Translation: CDSSQEARMQYF.

This clonotype was counted a few times. The V call is TRBV28, the J call TRBJ1-1, with D maybe TRBD1 (5 bases). Germline-derived CDR1 and CDR2 are MDHEN and SYDVKM. Trimming removed 4 bases at V and 6 bases at J, with 6 bases between. The CDR3 loop spans 11 amino acids. In DNA, the CDR3 is TGTGCCAGCAGTTGGGACGCTGAAGCTTTCTTT. As protein: CASSWDAEAFF.

The sample holds many counts of this clonotype. The chain carries TRBV7-9 and TRBJ1-1; 8 positions agree with TRBD1. Germline CDR1 reads SEHNR; CDR2 reads FQNEAQ (reference sequence). J was trimmed by 0 bases and V by 5 bases; bases with no gene match: 11. This CDR3 contains 17 residues. CDR3 loop: CASSPGDRGRVNTEAFF. The CDR3 DNA follows: TGTGCCAGCAGCCCCGGAGACAGGGGTCGGGTGAACACTGAAGCTTTCTTT.

This chain joins TRBV5-5 and TRBJ2-5; 8 bases agree with TRBD1. V gave up 4 bases and J gave up 1 base; unmatched junction bases: 3. The germline CDR1 and CDR2 sequences are SGHKS and YYEKEE (reference sequence). The CDR3 covers 14 residues. The CDR3 is CASSIGTGQETQYF. CDR3 nucleotide sequence: TGTGCCAGCAGCATTGGGACAGGCCAAGAGACCCAGTACTTC.

This clonotype was seen ten or more times. The rearrangement joins TRBV7-6 to TRBJ1-1; D gene ambiguous. The germline V and J ends were trimmed by 3 bases and 2 bases, with 10 bases remaining between them. The CDR3 covers 14 residues. Germline V gene data show CDR1 as SGHVS and CDR2 as FNYEAQ. The CDR3, as DNA: TGTGCCAGCAGCTTTGATGACTCCAACACTGAAGCTTTCTTT. Protein product: CASSFDDSNTEAFF.

This clonotype turned up a few times. The V call is TRBV27, the J call TRBJ2-7; TRBD2 matches at 11 bases. The CDR3 has 15 residues. Germline V gene lookup returns CDR1 MNHEY and CDR2 SMNVEV (reference sequence). Trimming took 2 bases from V and 4 from J; bases not matched to a gene: 4. The CDR3 sequence is CASSLVLAGVYEQYF. The CDR3 DNA is TGTGCCAGCAGTTTAGTACTAGCGGGAGTATACGAGCAGTACTTC.

This clonotype was detected many times. The chain uses TRBV12-5 and TRBJ2-1; D may be TRBD1 (6 bases). The length of the CDR3 is 12 residues. The germline V gene encodes CDR1 LGHNT and CDR2 FRNRAP. With 2 bases removed from V and 7 bases from J, the gap between germline ends came to 6 bases. The CDR3 is CASGLRGNEQFF. CDR3 nucleotides: TGTGCTAGTGGTTTGAGGGGGAATGAGCAGTTCTTC.

This clonotype was counted a few times. V usage is TRBV7-6 and J usage is TRBJ2-5; possible D gene TRBD1, 6 bases. The germline V gene encodes CDR1 SGHVS and CDR2 FNYEAQ. The CDR3 spans 15 residues. V was clipped by 4 bases and J by 5 bases, with 17 bases between them. CDR3 sequence: CASSSTQGFMETQYF. The CDR3 DNA is TGTGCCAGCAGCTCAACACAGGGATTTATGGAGACCCAGTACTTC.

This clonotype was seen repeatedly, ten times or more. The chain links TRBV4-3 to TRBJ1-1, with unresolved D. CDR3 size: 14 residues. The V end lost 0 bases, the J end lost 0 bases, and 5 bases lay between the germline ends. The germline CDR1 and CDR2 sequences are LGHNA and YSLEER. The CDR3 DNA sequence: TGCGCCAGCAGCCAAGATTCCATGAACACTGAAGCTTTCTTT. This sequence encodes CASSQDSMNTEAFF.

Worth noting for this clonotype: This may be a read error, as it is one base from a much larger clone. The chain has TRBV7-2 and TRBJ2-3; 8 nucleotides align to TRBD2. J gave up 4 bases and V 5 bases, and 5 bases lay outside the gene matches. Per the germline V gene, CDR1 is SGHTA and CDR2 is FQGNSA. The CDR3 loop spans 14 amino acids. In DNA form, the CDR3 reads TGTGCCAGCAGCCCACTAGCGGTCCCAGATACGCAGTATTTT. This sequence encodes CASSPLAVPDTQYF.

At least ten counts were recorded for this clonotype. The chain carries TRBV14 and TRBJ2-5; D not resolved. CDR3 size: 13 residues. Trimming pared 3 bases from V and 0 bases from J, leaving 5 bases between. The germline V gene has CDR1 SGHDN and CDR2 FVKESK. The CDR3 loop reads CASSHLNQETQYF. DNA for the CDR3: TGTGCCAGCAGCCACCTCAACCAAGAGACCCAGTACTTC.

This clonotype was recorded a few times. The chain carries TRBV29-1 and TRBJ2-1; D may be TRBD1 (5 bases). The CDR3 runs 11 residues. Trimming shortened V by 7 bases and J by 6 bases, and 10 bases separated the two germline ends. Germline V gene data show CDR1 as SQVTM and CDR2 as ANQGSEA. In DNA form, the CDR3 reads TGCAGCGGGGAAGACAGCAATGAGCAGTTCTTC. Its protein product is CSGEDSNEQFF.

There are many counts of this clonotype. The chain is built from TRBV4-1 and TRBJ2-3; D call uncertain. This CDR3 region has 15 residues. Trimming removed 3 bases from V and 2 bases from J, with 12 bases in between. From germline, CDR1 is MGHRA and CDR2 YSYEKL. The CDR3 sequence: CASSQEKRITDTQYF. In DNA, the CDR3 is TGCGCCAGCAGCCAGGAAAAGAGGATCACAGATACGCAGTATTTT.

The V and J genes are TRBV10-3 and TRBJ2-5; TRBD1 agrees at 7 bases. This CDR3 is built from 15 residues. J gave up 1 base and V 2 bases, and 4 bases lay outside the gene matches. Germline CDR1 ENHRY, CDR2 SYGVKD. CDR3 in DNA: TGTGCCATCAGTGAGGAAGGACAGGTCCAAGAGACCCAGTACTTC. Residues: CAISEEGQVQETQYF.

This chain joins TRBV27 and TRBJ2-3, with D tentatively TRBD1 or TRBD2 (5 bases each). V dropped 5 bases and J dropped 6 bases, with 18 bases sitting between them. Germline V CDR1 and CDR2: MNHEY, SMNVEV (reference sequence). This CDR3 has 15 residues. For the CDR3, the DNA is TGTGCCAGCAGTCTCAGGGCGACCAGGAGGGATACGCAGTATTTT. It specifies CASSLRATRRDTQYF.

This clonotype occurred a few times. This chain links TRBV12-3 or TRBV12-4 with TRBJ2-7; 8 bases map to TRBD2. This CDR3 has 15 residues. Losses at the gene ends were 6 bases for V and 0 bases for J; bases not matched to a gene: 7. CDR3 in amino acids: CASRPSAGASYEQYF. CDR3 sequence (DNA): TGTGCCAGCAGACCCTCAGCGGGGGCCTCCTACGAGCAGTACTTC.

The chain has TRBV11-2 and TRBJ1-4; 7 bases line up with TRBD1. Germline V lookup: CDR1 SGHAT, CDR2 FQNNGV. This CDR3 comprises 15 residues. V trimming: 5 bases; J trimming: 8 bases; junction bases outside the gene matches: 11. CDR3 protein: CASSPEDRVTEKLFF. CDR3 bases: TGTGCCAGCAGCCCAGAAGACAGGGTTACAGAAAAACTGTTTTTT. Full variable domain (remainder filled in from reference TRBV11-2 and TRBJ1-4): EAGVAQSPRYKIIEKRQSVAFWCNPISGHATLYWYQQILGQGPKLLIQFQNNGVVDDSQLPKDRFSAERLKGVDSTLKIQPAKLEDSAVYLCASSPEDRVTEKLFFGSGTQLSVL.

This clonotype showed up just a few times. V is TRBV10-2 and J is TRBJ2-5, with 14 bases identical to TRBD2. V was pared by 6 bases and J by 2 bases, with 14 bases of the junction left unmatched. Germline assignment: CDR1 WSHSY and CDR2 SAAADI. The CDR3 totals 19 residues. Here the CDR3 reads CASSVKKGLAGAFQETQYF. DNA of the CDR3: TGCGCCAGCAGCGTAAAGAAGGGACTAGCGGGGGCTTTTCAAGAGACCCAGTACTTC.

This clonotype has at least ten counts. The chain employs TRBV18 and TRBJ1-1; 7 nucleotides agree with TRBD1. The CDR3 is made up of 13 amino acids. After removal of 2 bases from V and 5 bases from J, the junction contained 2 bases not matched to a gene. CDR1 is KGHSH and CDR2 is LQKENI in the germline V gene. The CDR3 DNA follows: TGTGCCAGCTCACCAGGACAGGCGACTGAAGCTTTCTTT. Translated, it gives CASSPGQATEAFF.

This clonotype was counted many times. The gene calls are TRBV7-2 and TRBJ2-7; either TRBD1 or TRBD2 may fit D (6 bases each). The germline V gene encodes CDR1 SGHTA and CDR2 FQGNSA. The CDR3 is 14 amino acids. Trimming left V 5 bases short and J 5 bases short, with 16 bases between. CDR3 loop: CASSPGGPADEQYF. The CDR3 DNA reads as TGTGCCAGCAGCCCCGGGGGCCCCGCGGACGAGCAGTACTTC.

The J gene is TRBJ2-7, the V gene TRBV20-1, with TRBD1 matching over 7 bases. V was pared by 5 bases and J by 0 bases, with 4 bases of the junction left unmatched. From germline, CDR1 is DFQATT and CDR2 SNEGSKA (reference sequence). This CDR3 region has 13 residues. The CDR3 nucleotides read TGCAGTGCTTGGGACAGCGGCTCCTACGAGCAGTACTTC. It translates to CSAWDSGSYEQYF.

A remark on this clonotype: A much larger clone lies one base from this, so it may be a read error. V gene TRBV30 combines with J gene TRBJ2-7; tentatively, D is TRBD2 (5 bases). The CDR3 extends over 12 amino acids. Germline CDR1 reads GTSNPN; CDR2 reads SVGIG (reference sequence). Trimming left V 1 base short and J 6 bases short, with 10 bases between. CDR3 sequence: CAWSGGGAEQYF. Here the CDR3 DNA reads TGTGCCTGGAGTGGAGGAGGAGCCGAGCAGTACTTC.